This record covers a single TCR beta chain. The data belong to a study of blood T cell repertoires in COVID-19. At the level of the study: Sites in the United States, Italy and Spain provided acute and convalescent COVID-19 samples. From T cells, B-cell-depleted T cells, or PBMCs came the material, which was cDNA or gDNA.

From germline, CDR1 is LGHDT and CDR2 YNNKEL (reference sequence). This CDR3 region has 11 residues. V was cut by 1 base and J by 7 bases, with 2 bases left in between. Clones were read by immunoSEQ multiplex PCR, and TCRdb kept only the in-frame ones, dropping some. Here the sample spans approximately 400,000 clones, about 88% being singletons. Participant age was about 18 to 100 years, and participants resided in approximately 25 US areas. For recovered donors of Cohort 3, there were two negative PCRs, clearance, or symptom resolution. The TCR was taken from a woman under 30 who had recovered from COVID-19. The sample comprised PBMCs or T cells enriched from blood (not recorded which). The chain joins TRBV3-1 (or the pseudogene TRBV3-2) to TRBJ2-1; unclear D gene. CDR3 sequence: CASSQANEQFF. In nucleotides, the CDR3 is TGTGCCAGCAGCCAAGCGAATGAGCAGTTCTTC.